This T cell receptor beta chain came from a study of metastatic and nonmetastatic thyroid tumors. V lost 3 bases to trimming and J lost 7 bases; unmatched junction nucleotides: 2. Germline V lookup: CDR1 MRHNA, CDR2 SNTAGT. The CDR3 totals 14 residues. Through MiXCR, TCRdb re-clonotyped the PCR reads. Here the sample spans about 90,000 clones, roughly 8.6% being singletons. Not a single patient had been given any form of treatment at any point before undergoing thyroid surgery. Source material: blood. V and J are TRBV6-4 and TRBJ1-6; 8 bases line up with TRBD1. The sequence came from a female donor with papillary thyroid cancer or a benign thyroid nodule (not recorded which). Some clones in this sample may be carry-over from other donors' samples. The CDR3 DNA is TGTGCCAGCAGTGATTGGACAGGGAATTCACCCCTCCACTTT. This codes for CASSDWTGNSPLHF.